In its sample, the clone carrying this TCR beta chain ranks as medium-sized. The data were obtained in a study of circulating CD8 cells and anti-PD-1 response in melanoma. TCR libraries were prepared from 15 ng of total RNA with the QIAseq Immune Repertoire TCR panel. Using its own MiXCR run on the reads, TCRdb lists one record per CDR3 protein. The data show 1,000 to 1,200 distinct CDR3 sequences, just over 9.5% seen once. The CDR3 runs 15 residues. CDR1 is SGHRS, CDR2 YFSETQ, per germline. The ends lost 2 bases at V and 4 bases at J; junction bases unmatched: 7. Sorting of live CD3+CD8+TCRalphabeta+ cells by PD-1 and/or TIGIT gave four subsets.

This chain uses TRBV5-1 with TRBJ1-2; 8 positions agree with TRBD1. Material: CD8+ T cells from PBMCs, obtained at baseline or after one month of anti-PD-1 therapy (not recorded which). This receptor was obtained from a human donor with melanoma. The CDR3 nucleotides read TGCGCCAGCAGCTTTGACCGACAGGGGCTCTATGGCTACACCTTC. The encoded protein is CASSFDRQGLYGYTF.